This T cell receptor beta chain was observed in a study of blood T cell repertoires in COVID-19. Per germline, CDR1 SGHDT and CDR2 YYEEEE. The CDR3 covers 14 residues. The V gene lost 2 bases and the J gene lost 3 bases, with 9 bases spanning the gap. Measured with immunoSEQ multiplex PCR; TCRdb has only the in-frame clones, and not every one. Seen here are 130,000 to 150,000 clones, 80% to 90% observed once, and the top ten hold around 1.7%. The source of this sequence is a woman between 45 and 60 years old with acute or convalescent COVID-19. The chain employs TRBV5-6 and TRBJ1-5, with D possibly being TRBD1 (5 bases). The sequenced sample was peripheral blood. CDR3 loop: CASSLPGYNQPQHF. CDR3 sequence (DNA): TGTGCCAGCAGCTTACCAGGGTACAATCAGCCCCAGCATTTT.